The present T cell receptor beta chain was sequenced within a study of cytomegalovirus exposure and HLA in healthy donors. V trimming: 5 bases; J trimming: 4 bases; junction bases outside the gene matches: 14. The CDR3 length is 16 residues. Germline V CDR1 and CDR2: SGHAT, FQNNGV. The PCR contained 60 Vbeta and 13 Jbeta primers. As originally analysed: The authors later counted 65 million to 80 million unique TCR beta chains, some 11 million of them shared. TCRdb's copy holds only in-frame clones and misses some; the assay was immunoSEQ multiplex PCR. V and J calls plus clone size are reproduced from that table; the DNA served to infer D and trimming. The sample includes over 100,000 clones.

Sequenced: PBMCs. This clonotype originated in a woman aged 40 to 55 in good health and CMV-seropositive. This chain links TRBV11-2 with TRBJ2-7; 7 bases fit TRBD2. The CDR3 DNA sequence: TGTGCCAGCAGCCCAAAGTTGCGGGAGATACAGTACGAGCAGTACTTC. Translation gives CASSPKLREIQYEQYF.